This is a list of T cell receptor beta chains from one sample in a study of blood T cell repertoires in COVID-19. Assay: immunoSEQ multiplex PCR; the TCRdb copy retains only in-frame clones and omits some. The top ten hold around 20% of the sample, which has approximately 90,000 clones, 70% to 90% seen once. The sequencing sample was made of peripheral blood. The origin of the receptors is a woman older than 75 with acute or convalescent COVID-19. CDR3s include the opening cysteine and the closing phenylalanine or tryptophan. Each record gives: V gene, clone size, J gene, D gene, CDR3 protein, CDR3 DNA. The D gene is left open where the match is weak. Size tells how often a clone was seen (once, few, many) or the class of an expanded clone, and some rows leave it out.

TRBV7-2,NA,TRBJ2-3,NA,CASSLAVGSGRTDTQYF,TGTGCCAGCAGCTTAGCGGTTGGTAGTGGGAGAACAGATACGCAGTATTTT
TRBV5-1,NA,TRBJ2-7,TRBD2,CASSPRGGDPESGQYF,TGCGCCAGCAGCCCGCGGGGGGGGGACCCGGAGAGCGGGCAGTACTTC
TRBV10-1,NA,TRBJ1-6,TRBD1,CASSPGTGVSPLHF,TGCGCCAGCAGCCCCGGGACAGGGGTTTCACCCCTCCACTTT
TRBV19,NA,TRBJ1-2,NA,CASSILGRVGYGYTF,TGTGCCAGTAGTATTCTCGGCAGGGTAGGGTATGGCTACACCTTC
TRBV18,NA,TRBJ2-3,NA,CASSHTQGWNTQYF,TGTGCCAGCTCACATACCCAGGGGTGGAATACGCAGTATTTT
TRBV11-3,NA,TRBJ2-1,NA,CASSLVRGSNEQFF,TGTGCCAGCAGCTTAGTCCGGGGGTCCAATGAGCAGTTCTTC
TRBV28,once,TRBJ1-1,NA,CASSLQENTEAFF,TGTGCCAGCAGTTTACAGGAGAACACTGAAGCTTTCTTT
TRBV9,NA,TRBJ2-7,NA,CASSVAGLDEQYF,TGTGCCAGCAGCGTAGCAGGCCTCGACGAGCAGTACTTC
TRBV14,NA,TRBJ2-3,TRBD1,CASSQGLRTGGTDTQYF,TGTGCCAGCAGCCAAGGCTTACGGACAGGGGGCACAGATACGCAGTATTTT
TRBV6-5,once,TRBJ2-3,TRBD1,CASSYDTGGADTQYF,TGTGCCAGCAGTTATGATACAGGGGGCGCGGATACGCAGTATTTT
TRBV20-1,few,TRBJ2-7,NA,CSASDRYEQYF,TGCAGTGCCAGCGACAGGTACGAGCAGTACTTC
TRBV5-1,NA,TRBJ2-7,TRBD1,CASSLAWTGQGYEQYF,TGCGCCAGCAGCTTGGCCTGGACGGGACAGGGCTACGAGCAGTACTTC
TRBV5-1,NA,TRBJ1-2,NA,CASSWEASSYGYTF,TGCGCCAGCAGCTGGGAGGCCAGTAGCTATGGCTACACCTTC